This T cell receptor beta chain was sequenced for a study of blood T cell repertoires in COVID-19 (TCRdb year 2020). Study-wide context: Samples covering the acute and convalescent phases of COVID-19 were provided by collaborators in the United States, Italy and Spain. The samples were drawn from the first 160 participants of the ongoing ImmuneRACE study and from 950 to 1,500 subjects provided by 6 global collaborators. Where HLA class I and class II types were available, the types were taken from metadata supplied by the sample provider, not from assay-based typing. The repertoires were released in a freely available public database meant as a resource for research on the immune response to SARS-CoV-2. Deeply sampled blood TCRbeta repertoires from subjects exposed to, actively infected with, or recovered from COVID-19 were included in the dataset. The sample metadata nearly always contained a de-identified subject ID, COVID-19 status, age in years and sex. The material from the prospective study consisted of cDNA or gDNA derived from T cells, B-cell-depleted T cells, or PBMCs. Results and caveats for the whole study, not just this receptor: Clinical and demographic metadata were provided uncurated, with the amount varying by source and participant.

TCRbeta CDR3 regions were amplified from genomic DNA using the immunoSEQ Assay, a bias-controlled multiplex PCR. Processing in the source paper ran as follows. Within the assay, amplification of reference gene primers was used to estimate how many nucleated cells each sample contained. To quantify the absolute abundance of each unique TCRbeta CDR3 rearrangement, sequence reads were collapsed and filtered. Productive Simpson clonality was computed per sample as the square root of Simpson's diversity index over productive rearrangements. TCRdb carries this immuneACCESS record with in-frame sequences only. Its versions omit some clonotypes, under half of them owing to an unresolved V gene in the studies checked, with the rest unexplained. V and J calls plus clone size are reproduced from that table; the DNA served to infer D and trimming. A total of roughly 180,000 clones appear in this sample, about 95% of them only once. The top ten hold 0.76% of the sample.

Per the germline V gene, SNHLY is the CDR1 and FYNNEI is the CDR2. Trimmed from V: 4 bases; trimmed from J: 5 bases; junction bases lacking a gene match: 10. There are 18 amino acids in the CDR3, from cysteine to phenylalanine inclusive. Just CDR3 DNA is preserved here, 54 bases in frame from base 1. Comments on this clone: The specificity of this receptor is unknown. No base quality values were provided; no much bigger clone lies one nucleotide off.

One collaborating source in Seattle enrolled patients while the patients were actively infected and followed the patients over time throughout the course of disease. The collaborating institutions used their own protocols to collect whole blood in K2EDTA tubes. For TCRbeta analysis, collaborators shipped samples as frozen whole blood, isolated PBMCs, or DNA extracted from either of those sample types. The chain is encoded by TRBV2 joined to TRBJ2-5; a stretch of 16 junction bases matches TRBD2. The sample consisted of peripheral blood. The TCR was taken from a man younger than 40 with COVID-19, enrolled during active disease. The nucleotide sequence is TGTGCCAGCAGTGGAGGGACTAGCGGGGGGGTTTCAGCGGAGACCCAGTACTTC. Its amino acids are CASSGGTSGGVSAETQYF.